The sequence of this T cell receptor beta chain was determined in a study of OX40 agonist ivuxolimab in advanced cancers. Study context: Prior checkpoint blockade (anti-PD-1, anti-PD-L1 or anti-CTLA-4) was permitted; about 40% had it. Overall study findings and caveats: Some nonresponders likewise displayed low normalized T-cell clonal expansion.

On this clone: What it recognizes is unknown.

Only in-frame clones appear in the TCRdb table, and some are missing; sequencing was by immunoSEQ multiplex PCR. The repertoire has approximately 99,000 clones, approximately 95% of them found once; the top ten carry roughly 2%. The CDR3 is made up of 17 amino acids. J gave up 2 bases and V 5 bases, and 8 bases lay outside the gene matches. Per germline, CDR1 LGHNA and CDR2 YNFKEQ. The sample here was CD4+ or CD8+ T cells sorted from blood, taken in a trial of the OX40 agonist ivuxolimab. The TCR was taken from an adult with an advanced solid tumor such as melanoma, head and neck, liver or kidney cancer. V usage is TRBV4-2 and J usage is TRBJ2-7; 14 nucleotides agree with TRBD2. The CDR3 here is CASSSGLAGVPTYEQYF. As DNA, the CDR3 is TGTGCCAGCAGCTCGGGACTAGCGGGAGTCCCAACCTACGAGCAGTACTTC.